These 5 T cell receptor beta chains were all obtained from the same sample, sequenced in a study of PD-1 blockade in classical Hodgkin lymphoma. The time point is: newly diagnosed, previously untreated cHL patient sample. Sequencing was performed with immunoSEQ multiplex PCR; in TCRdb, only in-frame clones are kept and a portion is missing. Of about 25,000 clones listed, 85% to 95% were seen once; the top ten hold 3% to 4%. Material: peripheral blood mononuclear cells (PBMCs). The receptors were sampled from a human donor with classical Hodgkin lymphoma.

The chain is built from TRBV18 and TRBJ2-3, with TRBD2 matching 10 bases. The junction had 4 bases not matched to a gene; V was cut back by 2 bases and J by 5 bases. CDR3 length equals 15 residues. Germline-derived CDR1 and CDR2 are KGHSH and LQKENI. The CDR3 bases are TGTGCCAGCTCACCAGGGACTAGCGTTGGAGATACGCAGTATTTT. It yields the protein CASSPGTSVGDTQYF.

The rearrangement uses TRBV6-6 and TRBJ2-5; perhaps TRBD1 as D (6 bases). The germline V gene encodes CDR1 MNHNY and CDR2 SVGAGI (reference sequence). V was pared by 6 bases and J by 3 bases, with 11 bases between. CDR3 length equals 13 residues. Here the CDR3 DNA reads TGTGCCAGCAGCCCTGGACAGAAAGAGACCCAGTACTTC. It specifies CASSPGQKETQYF.

The rearrangement links TRBV4-1 to TRBJ1-3; maybe TRBD1 (6 bases). Trimming took 1 base from V and 4 from J, leaving 11 bases between them. The CDR3 covers 15 residues. In germline, CDR1 is MGHRA, CDR2 YSYEKL. The CDR3 is CASSQVAGVGNTIYF. CDR3 nucleotide sequence: TGCGCCAGCAGCCAAGTGGCAGGGGTAGGAAACACCATATATTTT.

This chain's CDR3 is CASSKWGTSLHEQYF. CDR3 in DNA: TGTGCCAGCAGCAAATGGGGGACTAGCCTCCACGAGCAGTACTTC. This chain joins TRBV21-1 and TRBJ2-7; the D call TRBD2 from the table was never checked on the DNA. TRBV21-1 is marked as a pseudogene. This CDR3 contains 15 residues.

The V call is TRBV2, the J call TRBJ1-2; no clear D gene. V was cut by 1 base and J by 0 bases, with 9 bases left in between. The length of the CDR3 is 15 residues. Looked up from germline, CDR1 is SNHLY and CDR2 is FYNNEI. This chain's CDR3 is CASSEGHIANYGYTF. CDR3 nucleotides: TGTGCCAGCAGTGAAGGGCACATTGCTAACTATGGCTACACCTTC.